The rows below give T cell receptor beta chains drawn from one sample of a study of T cell responses to AZD1222 COVID-19 vaccine. Clones were sequenced by immunoSEQ multiplex PCR, and TCRdb holds only the in-frame ones, with some missing. The table has about 120,000 clones, roughly 91% seen once. The sample here was peripheral blood, taken on day 0 of MenACWY control vaccination. All receptors come from an adult in good health. Both conserved end residues are part of each CDR3. A D gene is named only where the DNA matches it firmly. Part of the rows lack a size; the others show once, few, many or a class for expanded clones.

D	V	size	J	CDR3	DNA
TRBD1	TRBV4-1	-	TRBJ1-4	CASDNDRGGEKLFF	TGCGCCAGCGACAACGACAGGGGTGGGGAAAAACTGTTTTTT
-	TRBV6-5	-	TRBJ2-2	CASSYLGGTGELFF	TGTGCCAGCAGTTACCTTGGGGGAACCGGGGAGCTGTTTTTT
-	TRBV4-2	-	TRBJ1-5	CASSPIYSDSNQPQHF	TGTGCCAGCAGCCCAATCTACAGCGATAGCAATCAGCCCCAGCATTTT
-	TRBV7-2	-	TRBJ2-1	CASSSEVANEQFF	TGTGCCAGCAGCTCCGAAGTGGCCAATGAGCAGTTCTTC
TRBD1	TRBV29-1	-	TRBJ2-7	CSFQPGQGFEQYF	TGCAGCTTCCAACCGGGACAGGGATTCGAGCAGTACTTC
-	TRBV5-1	-	TRBJ2-7	CASSWDSEQYF	TGCGCCAGCAGCTGGGACTCAGAGCAGTACTTC
TRBD1	TRBV25-1	-	TRBJ1-1	CASSRGTGGTEAFF	TGTGCCAGCAGTCGCGGGACAGGGGGCACTGAAGCTTTCTTT
-	TRBV25-1	-	TRBJ1-2	CASSETMGGGYTF	TGTGCCAGCAGTGAAACGATGGGTGGCGGCTACACCTTC
TRBD2	TRBV7-3	-	TRBJ2-7	CASSPYGGGEQYF	TGTGCCAGCAGCCCCTACGGCGGGGGCGAGCAGTACTTC
-	TRBV6-2/TRBV6-3	-	TRBJ1-1	CASSPQGGRTEAFF	TGTGCCAGCAGTCCCCAGGGTGGGAGGACTGAAGCTTTCTTT
-	TRBV5-6	-	TRBJ2-7	CASSGSEQYF	TGTGCCAGCAGCGGGTCCGAGCAGTACTTC
-	TRBV30	-	TRBJ2-2	CAWYRAGELFF	TGTGCCTGGTACAGGGCCGGGGAGCTGTTTTTT
-	TRBV28	-	TRBJ2-7	CASTTGGGSSYEQYF	TGTGCCAGCACCACAGGGGGGGGATCTTCCTACGAGCAGTACTTC
-	TRBV5-6	-	TRBJ2-7	CASSSGRQTYEQYF	TGTGCCAGCAGCTCCGGACGCCAGACCTACGAGCAGTACTTC
TRBD1	TRBV5-1	-	TRBJ2-4	CASSLVGQGKWGKNIQYF	TGCGCCAGCAGCTTGGTCGGACAGGGAAAATGGGGAAAAAACATTCAGTACTTC
-	TRBV7-2	-	TRBJ2-3	CASSPRNTDTQYF	TGTGCCAGCAGCCCGCGGAACACAGATACGCAGTATTTT
-	TRBV2	once	TRBJ1-6	CASSENRESPLHF	TGTGCCAGCAGTGAAAATCGGGAATCACCCCTCCACTTT
TRBD1	TRBV4-2	few	TRBJ1-6	CASSQGQGNSPLHF	TGTGCCAGCAGCCAAGGACAGGGTAATTCACCCCTCCACTTT
-	TRBV4-3	-	TRBJ1-1	CASSQGGQTMNTEAFF	TGCGCCAGCAGCCAAGGGGGCCAGACCATGAACACTGAAGCTTTCTTT
-	TRBV7-3	-	TRBJ2-7	CASSLWGSYEQYF	TGTGCCAGCAGTCTATGGGGGTCCTACGAGCAGTACTTC
TRBD2	TRBV7-9	-	TRBJ2-7	CASSPAGTYKQYF	TGTGCCAGCAGCCCAGCGGGAACGTACAAGCAGTACTTC